Shown below are 11 T cell receptor beta chains from a single sample sequenced in a study of blood T cells in healthy people across ages. It was with a sample-barcoded 5' primer and a J-beta primer mix that a second PCR of about 6 to 12 cycles was run. One entry per CDR3 protein, called by TCRdb with MiXCR from the 5' RACE reads. The sample yields around 800,000 distinct CDR3 sequences, under 30% seen once. These data were also reused for a study on T cells of mothers and their children.

The sample taken for sequencing was blood. The source is a boy younger than 18 in good health.

The genes are TRBV4-2 and TRBJ2-5, with 9 bases identical to TRBD2. CDR1 LGHNA and CDR2 YNFKEQ come from the germline V gene. The CDR3 extends over 13 amino acids. The junction had 7 bases not matched to a gene; V was cut back by 9 bases and J by 5 bases. In DNA form, the CDR3 reads TGTGCCAGTAGCGGGGGACCCGGCGAGACCCAGTACTTC. This translates into CASSGGPGETQYF.

J is TRBJ2-5 and V is TRBV12-3 or TRBV12-4; 7 nucleotides match TRBD1. V shed 3 bases and J 11 bases; nucleotides not matched to a gene: 9. CDR3 size: 13 residues. The CDR3 DNA follows: TGTGCCAGCAGTTTTAGAGGACAGGCTGAGCAGTACTTC. Protein: CASSFRGQAEQYF.

V usage is TRBV2 and J usage is TRBJ2-2, with 15 bases lining up with TRBD2. The length of the CDR3 is 17 residues. Trimming cost V 6 bases and J 2 bases; bases outside gene matches: 4. Germline V CDR1 and CDR2: SNHLY, FYNNEI. The CDR3 protein is CASRGLAGGPNTGELFF. The CDR3 bases are TGTGCCAGCAGGGGACTAGCGGGGGGCCCTAACACCGGGGAGCTGTTTTTT.

The CDR3 DNA reads TGTGCCAGCAAGCACGGATACTATGGCTACACCTTC. It encodes CASKHGYYGYTF. The V and J genes are TRBV28 and TRBJ1-2; D remains ambiguous. The CDR3 consists of 12 residues. V lost 7 bases to trimming and J lost 3 bases, with 9 bases between them. CDR1 MDHEN and CDR2 SYDVKM come from the germline V gene.

This clonotype has just a few counts. This chain links TRBV7-3 with TRBJ2-5; possibly TRBD1 for D (5 bases). The DNA end is more similar to TRBJ2-7, so the J call may be wrong. This CDR3 has 15 amino acids. Germline V gives CDR1 SGHTA, CDR2 FQGTGA. CDR3 coding DNA: TGTGCCAGCAGCTTAAGAGCAGGGAATATCTACGAGCAGTACTTC. Translation: CASSLRAGNIYEQYF.

V gene TRBV20-1 combines with J gene TRBJ2-7; D uncertain. Germline V CDR1 and CDR2: DFQATT, SNEGSKA (reference sequence). The length of the CDR3 is 10 residues. V was pared by 3 bases and J by 5 bases, with 5 bases between. The CDR3 nucleotides read TGCAGTGCTAGTCTGGACGAGCAGTACTTC. Its translation: CSASLDEQYF.

In this sample, this clonotype turned up a few times. The chain carries TRBV4-1 and TRBJ2-5, with D uncertain. V dropped 0 bases and J dropped 4 bases, with 12 bases sitting between them. This CDR3 is 15 amino acids long. Germline loops: CDR1 MGHRA, CDR2 YSYEKL. The CDR3 sequence: CASSQDPGPRETQYF. As DNA, the CDR3 is TGCGCCAGCAGCCAAGATCCCGGGCCCAGAGAGACCCAGTACTTC.

V gene TRBV7-8 combines with J gene TRBJ2-2; no firm D call. V was cut by 5 bases and J by 7 bases, with 11 bases left in between. The CDR3 has 13 amino acids. Germline V CDR1 and CDR2: SGHVS, FQNEAQ. The CDR3 protein is CASSPLRNGELFF. Here the CDR3 DNA reads TGTGCCAGCAGCCCCTTAAGGAACGGGGAGCTGTTTTTT. Together with reference TRBV7-8 and TRBJ2-2, the CDR3 gives the full variable domain: GAGVSQSPRYKVAKRGQDVALRCDPISGHVSLFWYQQALGQGPEFLTYFQNEAQLDKSGLPSDRFFAERPEGSVSTLKIQRTQQEDSAVYLCASSPLRNGELFFGEGSRLTVL.

V usage is TRBV5-1 and J usage is TRBJ2-2; TRBD1 agrees at 8 bases. Looked up from germline, CDR1 is SGHRS and CDR2 is YFSETQ. CDR3 length: 15 amino acids. The trim removed 4 bases at V and 4 bases at J, leaving 6 bases unmatched. The CDR3 protein is CASSLRTGPTGELFF. The CDR3 DNA reads TGCGCCAGCAGCCTACGGACAGGGCCCACCGGGGAGCTGTTTTTT.

V and J are TRBV7-9 and TRBJ1-1; D remains ambiguous. V lost 5 bases and J lost 4, with 11 bases in between. Germline CDR1 and CDR2: SEHNR and FQNEAQ (reference sequence). The CDR3 is 13 residues long. The CDR3 DNA reads as TGTGCCAGCAGCCCAAGTCGGGTCACTGAAGCTTTCTTT. Encoded protein: CASSPSRVTEAFF.

This clonotype appeared many times. The chain recombines TRBV2 with TRBJ2-6, with 7 bases aligning to TRBD1. Germline values: CDR1 SNHLY, CDR2 FYNNEI. After removal of 5 bases from V and 2 bases from J, the junction contained 3 bases not matched to a gene. This CDR3 is 15 amino acids long. CDR3 amino acids: CASSPQGAGANVLTF. CDR3 coding DNA: TGTGCCAGCAGTCCTCAGGGGGCTGGGGCCAACGTCCTGACTTTC.